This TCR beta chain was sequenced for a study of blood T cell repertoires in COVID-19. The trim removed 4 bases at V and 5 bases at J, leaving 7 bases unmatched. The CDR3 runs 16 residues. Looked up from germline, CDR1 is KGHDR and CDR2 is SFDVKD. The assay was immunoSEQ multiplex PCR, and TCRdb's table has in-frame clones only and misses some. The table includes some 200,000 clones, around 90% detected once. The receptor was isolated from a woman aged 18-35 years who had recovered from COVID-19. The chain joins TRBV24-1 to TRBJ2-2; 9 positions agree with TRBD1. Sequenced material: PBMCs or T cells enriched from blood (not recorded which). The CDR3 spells CATSDMGQGMTGELFF. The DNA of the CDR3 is TGTGCCACCAGTGACATGGGACAGGGTATGACCGGGGAGCTGTTTTTT.